One sample yielded the 18 T cell receptor beta chains listed below, sequenced in a study of cytomegalovirus exposure and HLA in healthy donors. The PCR was carried out with 60 Vbeta primers and 13 Jbeta primers. Using immunoSEQ multiplex PCR, the repertoire was profiled, and TCRdb retains in-frame clones only, with some absent. The sample holds about 130,000 clones. Sequencing used PBMCs. These receptors were collected from a man between 18 and 35 years old in good health and CMV-seronegative.

The CDR3 DNA is TGTGCCAGCAGTTACGGAAGCGGGAGGGCAGCTGGTGAGCAGTACTTC. It codes for CASSYGSGRAAGEQYF. V is TRBV6-5 and J is TRBJ2-7; 10 bases are shared with TRBD2. After removal of 2 bases from V and 7 bases from J, the junction contained 11 bases not matched to a gene. CDR1 MNHEY and CDR2 SVGAGI come from the germline V gene. The CDR3 runs 16 residues.

The chain carries TRBV11-2 and TRBJ2-5; the match to TRBD1 covers 9 bases. The ends lost 5 bases at V and 3 bases at J; junction bases unmatched: 7. Germline V gene data show CDR1 as SGHAT and CDR2 as FQNNGV. CDR3 length: 15 amino acids. CDR3 sequence: CASSRVGDREETQYF. The CDR3 nucleotides read TGTGCCAGCAGCCGGGTAGGGGACAGGGAAGAGACCCAGTACTTC.

The chain has TRBV5-1 and TRBJ2-5; D might be TRBD2 (5 bases). The last part of the DNA fits TRBJ2-7 better; the J call may be wrong. Germline CDR1 and CDR2: SGHRS and YFSETQ. This CDR3 has 14 amino acids. This chain's CDR3 is CASSFSSVHYEQYF. Written as DNA, the CDR3 is TGCGCCAGCAGCTTCAGTAGCGTACACTACGAGCAGTACTTC.

V is TRBV7-8 and J is TRBJ1-2; D is unclear. Germline lookup yields CDR1 SGHVS and CDR2 FQNEAQ. Deletions cut 1 base from V and 4 bases from J, with 10 bases between. The CDR3 is 14 amino acids. CDR3 DNA: TGTGCCAGCAGCTTAGGAGGCAGACCCTATGGCTACACCTTC. It translates to CASSLGGRPYGYTF.

The genes are TRBV9 and TRBJ1-4; D is ambiguous. The germline V gene encodes CDR1 SGDLS and CDR2 YYNGEE. Deletions cut 4 bases from V and 0 bases from J, with 4 bases between. The CDR3 loop spans 13 amino acids. The CDR3 bases are TGTGCCAGCAGCAGCTCAACTAATGAAAAACTGTTTTTT. Its translation: CASSSSTNEKLFF.

V is TRBV29-1 and J is TRBJ2-7, with 7 bases fitting TRBD1. The V gene's germline CDR1 is SQVTM and CDR2 ANQGSEA. The CDR3 is 13 residues long. With 6 bases clipped from V and 6 bases from J, the junction kept 11 bases outside the gene matches. CDR3 bases: TGCAGCGTATACGGGACAGTGTCGGGCGAGCAGTACTTC. This codes for CSVYGTVSGEQYF.

The chain recombines TRBV5-1 with TRBJ2-1, with 12 bases matching TRBD2. V lost 4 bases, J lost 7 bases, and 15 bases stayed unmatched. This CDR3 spans 18 amino acids. Per the germline V gene, CDR1 is SGHRS and CDR2 is YFSETQ. The CDR3: CASSLGTSGRPGYNEQFF. The CDR3 DNA reads as TGCGCCAGCAGCCTGGGGACTAGCGGGCGTCCAGGGTATAATGAGCAGTTCTTC.

The chain is built from TRBV29-1 and TRBJ1-2, with 7 nucleotides matching TRBD1. CDR1 is SQVTM, CDR2 ANQGSEA, per germline. The CDR3 is 14 residues long. With V trimmed by 6 bases and J by 6 bases, 13 bases remained unmatched. Here the CDR3 DNA reads TGCAGCGTCCCTACCGGGACAGTCATAAATGGCTACACCTTC. Its translation is CSVPTGTVINGYTF.

CDR3 sequence reads: CASSFQGPDTQYF. The CDR3 nucleotides are TGTGCCAGCAGCTTCCAGGGTCCAGATACGCAGTATTTT. V and J are TRBV5-6 and TRBJ2-3, with D tentatively TRBD1 (5 bases). Germline values: CDR1 SGHDT, CDR2 YYEEEE. This CDR3 spans 13 amino acids. The germline V and J ends were trimmed by 2 bases and 4 bases, with 8 bases remaining between them.

V and J are TRBV10-2 and TRBJ1-2; TRBD1 aligns across 7 bases. The CDR3 has 12 amino acids. Germline CDR1 is WSHSY and CDR2 is SAAADI. After removal of 2 bases from V and 10 bases from J, the junction contained 4 bases not matched to a gene. For the CDR3, the DNA is TGCGCCAGCAGTGAGCGGGGGACAGTCTACACCTTC. Protein: CASSERGTVYTF.

The rearrangement links TRBV4-1 to TRBJ2-7, with TRBD1 matching over 10 bases. The CDR3 extends over 18 amino acids. Germline trimming cut 3 bases from V and 2 bases from J; bases unmatched to any gene: 13. Per germline, CDR1 MGHRA and CDR2 YSYEKL. The CDR3 DNA sequence: TGCGCCAGCAGCCAGGGACAGGGGCTGAATCCGTACCCCTACGAGCAGTACTTC. It codes for CASSQGQGLNPYPYEQYF.

The chain joins TRBV11-2 to TRBJ1-4, with D perhaps matching TRBD1 (5 bases). The CDR3 has 16 residues. The V end was cut by 3 bases, the J end by 7 bases, with 18 bases between. The germline CDR1 and CDR2 sequences are SGHAT and FQNNGV. DNA of the CDR3: TGTGCCAGCAGCTTTGTGCTTCGGCAGGGAGGTGAAAAACTGTTTTTT. Its protein is CASSFVLRQGGEKLFF. Supplemented by reference TRBV11-2 and TRBJ1-4, the full variable domain reads EAGVAQSPRYKIIEKRQSVAFWCNPISGHATLYWYQQILGQGPKLLIQFQNNGVVDDSQLPKDRFSAERLKGVDSTLKIQPAKLEDSAVYLCASSFVLRQGGEKLFFGSGTQLSVL.

The V gene is TRBV30, the J gene TRBJ2-7; 11 bases match TRBD1. Germline V gene sequence: CDR1 GTSNPN, CDR2 SVGIG (reference sequence). This CDR3 is built from 14 residues. V trimming: 5 bases; J trimming: 7 bases; junction bases outside the gene matches: 10. The CDR3 protein is CAWAGGTGGWEQYF. CDR3 nucleotides: TGTGCCTGGGCAGGCGGGACAGGGGGATGGGAGCAGTACTTC.

V and J are TRBV5-1 and TRBJ1-5; tentative D call: TRBD1 (6 bases). This CDR3 spans 16 amino acids. V lost 0 bases to trimming and J lost 1 base, with 11 bases between them. The germline gives CDR1 SGHRS, CDR2 YFSETQ. CDR3 region: CASSLDPGQSNQPQHF. As DNA, the CDR3 is TGCGCCAGCAGCTTGGACCCCGGACAGAGCAATCAGCCCCAGCATTTT.

The V call is TRBV25-1, the J call TRBJ2-3; 11 bases line up with TRBD2. The length of the CDR3 is 15 residues. After removal of 10 bases from V and 4 bases from J, the junction contained 10 bases not matched to a gene. CDR1 is MGHDK and CDR2 is SYGVNS in the germline V gene. CDR3 sequence: CATGVAGGRADTQYF. CDR3 nucleotide sequence: TGTGCCACAGGGGTAGCGGGGGGGAGGGCAGATACGCAGTATTTT.

This CDR3 reads CASSLGTGGSDGELFF. Here the CDR3 DNA reads TGCGCCAGCAGCTTAGGGACAGGTGGTTCCGACGGGGAGCTGTTTTTT. This rearrangement joins TRBV5-1 to TRBJ2-2; TRBD1 matches 8 bases. V lost 2 bases and J lost 7; bases outside the gene matches: 10. The germline CDR1 and CDR2 sequences are SGHRS and YFSETQ. There are 16 residues in the CDR3.

This chain links TRBV7-8 with TRBJ2-3; D call uncertain. The germline gives CDR1 SGHVS, CDR2 FQNEAQ. This CDR3 has 15 residues. V lost 1 base to trimming and J lost 6 bases, with 14 bases between them. Here the CDR3 DNA reads TGTGCCAGCAGCTTAGTATACCCGCCCGAGGATACGCAGTATTTT. This encodes CASSLVYPPEDTQYF.

The chain joins TRBV27 to TRBJ1-4; D might be TRBD1 (6 bases). CDR3 length: 15 amino acids. Looked up from germline, CDR1 is MNHEY and CDR2 is SMNVEV (reference sequence). Trimming removed 2 bases from V and 5 bases from J, with 12 bases in between. CDR3 amino acids: CASSLRTDSNEKLFF. The CDR3 DNA is TGTGCCAGCAGTTTAAGGACAGACTCAAATGAAAAACTGTTTTTT.